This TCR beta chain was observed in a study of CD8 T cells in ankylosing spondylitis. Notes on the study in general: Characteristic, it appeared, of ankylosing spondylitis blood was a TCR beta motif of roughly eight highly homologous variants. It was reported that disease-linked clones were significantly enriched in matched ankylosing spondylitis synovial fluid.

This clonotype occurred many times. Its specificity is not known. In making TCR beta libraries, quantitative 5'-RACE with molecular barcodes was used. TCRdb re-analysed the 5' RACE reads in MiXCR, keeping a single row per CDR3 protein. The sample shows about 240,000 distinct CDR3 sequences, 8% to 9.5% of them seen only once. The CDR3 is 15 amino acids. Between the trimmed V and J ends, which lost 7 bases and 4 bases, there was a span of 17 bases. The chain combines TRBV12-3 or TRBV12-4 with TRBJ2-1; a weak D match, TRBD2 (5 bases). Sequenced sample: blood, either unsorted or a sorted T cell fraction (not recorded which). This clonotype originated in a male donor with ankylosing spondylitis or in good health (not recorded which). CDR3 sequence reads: CASTPTSSLYNEQFF. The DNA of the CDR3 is TGTGCCAGCACCCCTACTAGTTCTCTTTACAATGAGCAGTTCTTC.